This T cell receptor beta chain was obtained from a study of shared clonotypes between healthy human individuals. Profiling relied on immunoSEQ multiplex PCR, and the TCRdb table lists in-frame clones only, not all of them. This table holds 2,500,000 or so clones, over 85% found once. Of note for this clone: Its antigen remains unidentified.

Study-level points and caveats: Rarefaction showed sorted-subset sequencing was incomplete despite large depth.

Sequenced input: naive CD4+ T cells from PBMCs. Subset indicated: CD45RA+ positively selected. The sequence was collected from a man younger than 35 in good health. Some clones in this sample may be carry-over from other donors' samples.

The CDR3 region is CASSPNYRGHEQFF. In DNA, the CDR3 is TGTGCCAGCAGTCCAAACTACAGGGGGCATGAGCAGTTCTTC. The chain recombines TRBV6-4 with TRBJ2-1, with 9 bases identical to TRBD1. The CDR3 spans 14 residues. The V and J ends lost 5 bases and 8 bases, in that order; junction bases with no gene match: 7. Germline V CDR1 and CDR2: MRHNA, SNTAGT.